Listed below are T cell receptor beta chains from one sample, sequenced in a study of blood T cell repertoires in COVID-19. The table came from immunoSEQ multiplex PCR; TCRdb's copy has only in-frame clones and leaves some out. This table holds over 300,000 clones, 70% to 90% found once. Sequencing was done on a sample of peripheral blood. The source of these receptors is a man between 40 and 49 years old with acute or convalescent COVID-19. Each CDR3 is given with its conserved first and last residue. The D gene is left open where the match is weak. Rows give clone size only sometimes, using once, few, many, or a class for an expanded clone.

TRBD1 NA TRBJ2-1 TRBV5-6 CASSLAAGGIYNEQFF TGTGCCAGCAGCTTGGCGGCAGGGGGCATCTACAATGAGCAGTTCTTC
NA NA TRBJ1-3 TRBV21-1 CASSGRAGAPSGNTIYF TGTGCCAGCAGCGGGCGCGCGGGGGCACCCTCTGGAAACACCATATATTTT
TRBD2 NA TRBJ2-1 TRBV5-6 CASSLAGGGFYNEQFF TGTGCCAGCAGCTTGGCGGGCGGGGGGTTTTACAATGAGCAGTTCTTC
TRBD2 once TRBJ2-5 TRBV7-3 CASSSASGGLETQYF TGTGCCAGCAGCTCGGCTAGCGGGGGTTTAGAGACCCAGTACTTC
NA NA TRBJ1-6 TRBV7-2 CASSPLDGGAKNSPLHF TGTGCCAGCAGCCCACTGGATGGGGGCGCAAAAAATTCACCCCTCCACTTT
NA NA TRBJ1-4 TRBV28 CASVGGFDEKLFF TGTGCCAGCGTGGGAGGGTTCGATGAAAAACTGTTTTTT
TRBD1 NA TRBJ1-1 TRBV19 CASSRDRDTEAFF TGTGCCAGTAGTCGGGACAGGGACACTGAAGCTTTCTTT
TRBD2 NA TRBJ2-2 TRBV10-1 CASREGGTGELFF TGCGCCAGCAGGGAGGGAGGGACCGGGGAGCTGTTTTTT
NA few TRBJ1-2 TRBV19 CASSTPGRQGHGYTF TGTGCCAGTAGTACCCCGGGGCGCCAGGGGCATGGCTACACCTTC
NA NA TRBJ1-6 TRBV28 CASRLLRGGIPFRPLHF TGTGCCAGCAGGCTCCTACGCGGGGGCATACCCTTTCGGCCCCTCCACTTT
TRBD1 NA TRBJ1-2 TRBV3-1/TRBV3-2 CASSQGTAANYGYTF TGTGCCAGCAGCCAGGGGACAGCCGCTAACTATGGCTACACCTTC
TRBD2 NA TRBJ2-7 TRBV29-1 CSVLRLAGEGEQYF TGCAGCGTTTTAAGACTAGCGGGAGAAGGCGAGCAGTACTTC
TRBD2 NA TRBJ2-3 TRBV4-3 CASSQEGSSGRTDTQYF TGCGCCAGCAGCCAAGAGGGGTCTAGCGGACGCACAGATACGCAGTATTTT